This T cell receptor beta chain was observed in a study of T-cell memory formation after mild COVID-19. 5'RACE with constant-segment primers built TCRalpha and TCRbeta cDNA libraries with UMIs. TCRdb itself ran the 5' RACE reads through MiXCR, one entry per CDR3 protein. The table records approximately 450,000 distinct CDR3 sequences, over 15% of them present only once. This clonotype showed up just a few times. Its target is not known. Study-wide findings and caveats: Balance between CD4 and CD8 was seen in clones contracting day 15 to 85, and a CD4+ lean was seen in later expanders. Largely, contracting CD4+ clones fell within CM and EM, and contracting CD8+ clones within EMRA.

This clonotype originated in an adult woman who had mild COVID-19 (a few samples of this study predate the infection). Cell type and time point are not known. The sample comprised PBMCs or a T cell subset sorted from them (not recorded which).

CDR3 coding DNA: TGTGCCAGCAGTTTCACTGGGGACGGGGCGGATACGCAGTATTTT. Amino acids: CASSFTGDGADTQYF. This chain connects TRBV6-5 to TRBJ2-3, with D perhaps being TRBD1 or TRBD2 (5 bases each). Trimming pared 4 bases from V and 6 bases from J, leaving 17 bases between. The CDR3 has 15 amino acids. Germline assignment: CDR1 MNHEY and CDR2 SVGAGI.